The 31 T cell receptor beta chains below all came from one sample that was sequenced in a study of OX40 agonist ivuxolimab in advanced cancers. Measured with immunoSEQ multiplex PCR; TCRdb has only the in-frame clones, and not every one. Of under 40,000 clones in the sample, about three quarters are singletons; the top ten hold 12%. Source: CD4+ or CD8+ T cells sorted from blood, taken in a trial of the OX40 agonist ivuxolimab. The receptors were sampled from an adult with an advanced solid tumor such as melanoma, head and neck, liver or kidney cancer.

V gene TRBV6-5 combines with J gene TRBJ2-7; 7 bases align to TRBD1. CDR3 length equals 14 residues. Trimming removed 7 bases from V and 0 bases from J; junction bases left unmatched: 6. Germline V CDR1 and CDR2: MNHEY, SVGAGI. As DNA, the CDR3 is TGTGCCAGCAACCGACAGGGCGTCTCCTACGAGCAGTACTTC. This translates into CASNRQGVSYEQYF.

The gene calls are TRBV5-5 and TRBJ2-3; D gene unclear. Germline V gene data show CDR1 as SGHKS and CDR2 as YYEKEE (reference sequence). With 0 bases removed from V and 2 bases from J, the gap between germline ends came to 10 bases. This CDR3 contains 15 residues. CDR3 nucleotide sequence: TGTGCCAGCAGCTTGGCGGCTAGACCCACAGATACGCAGTATTTT. It is translated as CASSLAARPTDTQYF.

This clone is a singleton in its sample. This chain uses TRBV20-1 with TRBJ2-5; no clear D. The CDR3 runs to 11 residues. Trimming stripped 4 bases from V and 1 base from J, with 4 bases between. Per the germline V gene, CDR1 is DFQATT and CDR2 is SNEGSKA (reference sequence). As DNA, the CDR3 is TGCAGTGCTAAGCCCCAAGAGACCCAGTACTTC. Amino acid sequence: CSAKPQETQYF.

The chain has TRBV30 and TRBJ1-1; no clear D gene. Trimming removed 5 bases from V and 9 bases from J, with 16 bases in between. The CDR3 is 12 residues long. CDR1 GTSNPN and CDR2 SVGIG come from the germline V gene (reference sequence). CDR3 nucleotides: TGTGCCTGGGACTCGTCTGAAACCCAAGCTTTCTTT. Its translation: CAWDSSETQAFF.

A single count supports this clone. The chain recombines TRBV4-2 with TRBJ2-3, with D uncertain. The CDR3 runs 18 residues. The V gene lost 0 bases and the J gene lost 0 bases, with 16 bases spanning the gap. Germline CDR1 and CDR2: LGHNA and YNFKEQ. In nucleotides, the CDR3 is TGTGCCAGCAGCCAAGATAGTTTCAAGGCGCAGAGCACAGATACGCAGTATTTT. Translated, it gives CASSQDSFKAQSTDTQYF.

The V call is TRBV5-4, the J call TRBJ2-4; D is uncertain. V lost 0 bases, J lost 0 bases, and 4 bases lay in between. The CDR3 consists of 14 residues. Germline loops: CDR1 SGHNT, CDR2 YYREEE (reference sequence). The DNA for the CDR3 is TGTGCCAGCAGCTTGGCCGGAGCCAAAAACATTCAGTACTTC. Its translation: CASSLAGAKNIQYF.

The chain employs TRBV19 and TRBJ2-3; a possible D gene is TRBD1 (6 bases). Deletions cut 0 bases from V and 5 bases from J, with 15 bases between. The CDR3 sequence is 16 residues long. From germline, CDR1 is LNHDA and CDR2 SQIVND (reference sequence). The CDR3 nucleotides are TGTGCCAGTAGTATAGACACAGGGTCGGTTAGAGATACGCAGTATTTT. This encodes CASSIDTGSVRDTQYF.

The gene calls are TRBV7-2 and TRBJ2-7; D might be TRBD1 (6 bases). The germline CDR1 and CDR2 sequences are SGHTA and FQGNSA. The length of the CDR3 is 14 residues. V lost 2 bases, J lost 7 bases, and 15 bases lay in between. The CDR3 protein is CASSLKAGAREQYF. The CDR3 DNA reads as TGTGCCAGCAGCTTAAAGGCAGGGGCTAGGGAGCAGTACTTC.

This clone was detected only once. This rearrangement joins TRBV18 to TRBJ1-5; 8 positions agree with TRBD1. The V gene end was trimmed by 8 bases and the J gene end by 4 bases; junction bases not matched to a gene: 4. Germline CDR1 reads KGHSH; CDR2 reads LQKENI. There are 13 residues in the CDR3. The CDR3 nucleotides read TGTGCCAGCACCAGACAGGGGAATCAGCCCCAGCATTTT. Protein product: CASTRQGNQPQHF.

The chain combines TRBV5-1 with TRBJ2-1, with 14 bases lining up with TRBD2. Losses at the gene ends were 1 base for V and 7 bases for J; bases not matched to a gene: 7. Germline CDR1 is SGHRS and CDR2 is YFSETQ. The CDR3 consists of 17 residues. The CDR3 nucleotides are TGCGCCAGCAGCTTGTTGACTAGCGGGAGGGTCGGGAATGAGCAGTTCTTC. This encodes CASSLLTSGRVGNEQFF.

The rearrangement uses TRBV7-8 and TRBJ1-5; D is possibly TRBD1 (5 bases). V was shortened by 2 bases and J by 2 bases, with 13 bases between the two germline ends. The CDR3 consists of 16 residues. Germline lookup yields CDR1 SGHVS and CDR2 FQNEAQ. This chain's CDR3 is CASSLSTGGGNQPQHF. The CDR3 DNA reads as TGTGCCAGCAGCTTATCGACTGGGGGGGGCAATCAGCCCCAGCATTTT.

The rearrangement links TRBV10-3 to TRBJ1-4; 10 nucleotides match TRBD1. Unmatched junction bases numbered 4, after V lost 6 bases and J lost 6 bases. Germline CDR1 ENHRY, CDR2 SYGVKD. This CDR3 has 14 amino acids. CDR3 bases: TGTGCCATCAGCGGGGACAGGGGATATGAAAAACTGTTTTTT. This gives the protein CAISGDRGYEKLFF.

The V call is TRBV28, the J call TRBJ2-2; D possibly matches TRBD1 or TRBD2 (5 bases each). The CDR3 spans 16 residues. Germline V CDR1 and CDR2: MDHEN, SYDVKM. The V end was cut by 5 bases, the J end by 0 bases, with 13 bases between. The CDR3 protein is CASSTIGTTNTGELFF. In DNA, the CDR3 is TGTGCCAGCAGTACTATCGGGACCACGAACACCGGGGAGCTGTTTTTT.

V usage is TRBV6-6 and J usage is TRBJ2-1; TRBD2 matches at 13 bases. CDR1 and CDR2 from the germline V gene are MNHNY and SVGAGI (reference sequence). V dropped 5 bases and J dropped 9; count of bases not matched to a gene: 10. The CDR3 has 16 residues. The CDR3 is CASSRRTSGSQGEQFF. CDR3 coding DNA: TGTGCCAGCAGTCGTAGGACTAGCGGGAGCCAGGGTGAGCAGTTCTTC.

The rearrangement links TRBV29-1 to TRBJ2-7, with TRBD1 matching over 7 bases. The CDR3 length is 12 residues. The germline CDR1 and CDR2 sequences are SQVTM and ANQGSEA. Trimming took 3 bases from V and 3 from J; bases not matched to a gene: 2. The chain's CDR3 is CSVEAGGYEQYF. The CDR3 nucleotides read TGCAGCGTTGAGGCAGGGGGCTACGAGCAGTACTTC.

The chain couples TRBV6-1 to TRBJ1-2; 9 bases agree with TRBD1. Germline CDR1 and CDR2: MNHNS and SASEGT. The J segment lost 4 bases and the V segment lost 7 bases, leaving 7 bases of the junction unmatched. The CDR3 totals 14 residues. This CDR3 is CASTGQGNLYGYTF. The CDR3 DNA follows: TGTGCCAGCACAGGACAGGGGAATCTCTATGGCTACACCTTC.

The V call is TRBV4-3, the J call TRBJ2-7; 7 nucleotides agree with TRBD1. Per germline, CDR1 LGHNA and CDR2 YSLEER. J lost 4 bases, V lost 1 base, and 7 bases had no gene match. CDR3 length: 15 residues. As DNA, the CDR3 is TGCGCCAGCAGCCAAGTACCCACAGGGGTTTACGAGCAGTACTTC. Protein: CASSQVPTGVYEQYF.

The chain carries TRBV9 and TRBJ2-6; D unresolved. V dropped 0 bases and J dropped 4 bases, with 11 bases sitting between them. The CDR3 totals 16 residues. Germline CDR1 is SGDLS and CDR2 is YYNGEE. CDR3 DNA: TGTGCCAGCAGCGTAGCCCCGGTGGGAGGGGCCAACGTCCTGACTTTC. This gives the protein CASSVAPVGGANVLTF.

The chain uses TRBV27 and TRBJ2-2; a weak D match, TRBD2 (5 bases). Per germline, CDR1 MNHEY and CDR2 SMNVEV (reference sequence). CDR3 length equals 14 residues. V lost 6 bases and J 1 base, leaving 9 bases between the germline ends. In DNA, the CDR3 is TGTGCCAGCAGGGAAAGCGGGAACACCGGGGAGCTGTTTTTT. Protein sequence: CASRESGNTGELFF.

V gene TRBV4-3 combines with J gene TRBJ2-5; D is possibly TRBD2 (6 bases). The CDR3 is 13 amino acids. Trimming removed 4 bases at V and 4 bases at J, with 10 bases between. Germline V lookup: CDR1 LGHNA, CDR2 YSLEER. CDR3 nucleotides: TGCGCCAGCAGCCGGGGGGTTCGAGAGACCCAGTACTTC. Translation: CASSRGVRETQYF.

The chain joins TRBV7-2 to TRBJ2-7, with 7 nucleotides matching TRBD1. The CDR3 extends over 14 amino acids. Looked up from germline, CDR1 is SGHTA and CDR2 is FQGNSA. J was trimmed by 0 bases and V by 8 bases; bases with no gene match: 7. CDR3 in amino acids: CASASGDSSYEQYF. The CDR3 DNA follows: TGTGCCAGCGCCTCTGGGGACAGCTCCTACGAGCAGTACTTC.

CDR3 loop: CASRAGATGANVLTF. The DNA for the CDR3 is TGTGCCAGCAGGGCAGGGGCCACTGGGGCCAACGTCCTGACTTTC. This chain joins TRBV6-1 and TRBJ2-6, with a possible D match to TRBD1 (6 bases). The germline V gene encodes CDR1 MNHNS and CDR2 SASEGT. This CDR3 region has 15 residues. V gave up 6 bases and J gave up 2 bases, with 11 bases separating them.

This chain links TRBV7-2 with TRBJ2-5; 8 nucleotides line up with TRBD2. Germline trimming cut 5 bases from V and 5 bases from J; bases unmatched to any gene: 13. The CDR3 loop spans 16 amino acids. Looked up from germline, CDR1 is SGHTA and CDR2 is FQGNSA. The CDR3 bases are TGTGCCAGCAGCCAGGGATCGAGCGGGAGATGGGAGACCCAGTACTTC. Its protein product is CASSQGSSGRWETQYF. The variable domain in full, with the rest retrieved from reference TRBV7-2 and TRBJ2-5, is GAGVSQSPSNKVTEKGKDVELRCDPISGHTALYWYRQSLGQGLEFLIYFQGNSAPDKSGLPSDRFSAERTGGSVSTLTIQRTQQEDSAVYLCASSQGSSGRWETQYFGPGTRLLVL.

This clone was detected only once. This rearrangement joins TRBV28 to TRBJ2-7; D may correspond to TRBD1 or TRBD2 (5 bases each). Germline V gene sequence: CDR1 MDHEN, CDR2 SYDVKM. The CDR3 has 15 residues. V lost 5 bases, J lost 5 bases, and 19 bases lay in between. The CDR3 coding sequence is TGTGCCAGCAGTCCCCAGAGGGCAGGGCTGAACGAGCAGTACTTC. Protein sequence: CASSPQRAGLNEQYF.

This clone was seen only once. This chain uses TRBV18 with TRBJ1-2; 11 bases align to TRBD1. Germline assignment: CDR1 KGHSH and CDR2 LQKENI. The junction had 15 bases not matched to a gene; V was cut back by 1 base and J by 8 bases. This CDR3 region has 18 residues. CDR3 DNA sequence: TGTGCCAGCTCACCACTCCTAACCCGGGACAGGGGGACGTGGGGCTACACCTTC. Its protein product is CASSPLLTRDRGTWGYTF.

This clone appeared a few times. V gene TRBV15 combines with J gene TRBJ1-1, with D possibly TRBD1 on 5 matching bases. The germline gives CDR1 LNHNV, CDR2 YYDKDF (reference sequence). The CDR3 contains 15 residues. Trimming cost V 3 bases and J 0 bases, with 11 bases left between them. In nucleotides, the CDR3 is TGTGCCACCAGCAGGGGAGGGGCGTTGAACACTGAAGCTTTCTTT. Protein: CATSRGGALNTEAFF.

The rearrangement uses TRBV7-2 and TRBJ1-5; D is ambiguous. There are 15 residues in the CDR3. V lost 4 bases to trimming and J lost 2 bases, with 12 bases between them. Germline V lookup: CDR1 SGHTA, CDR2 FQGNSA. The CDR3 DNA reads TGTGCCAGCAGCTCTCCACCTGGGGGCAATCAGCCCCAGCATTTT. The encoded protein is CASSSPPGGNQPQHF.

The rearrangement links TRBV6-5 to TRBJ2-3, with D possibly TRBD2 on 6 matching bases. Per germline, CDR1 MNHEY and CDR2 SVGAGI. The CDR3 covers 15 residues. V gave up 2 bases and J gave up 2 bases, with 11 bases separating them. This CDR3 reads CASSYGGAYTDTQYF. CDR3 DNA sequence: TGTGCCAGCAGTTACGGAGGGGCGTACACAGATACGCAGTATTTT.

This rearrangement joins TRBV7-2 to TRBJ2-3; TRBD2 matches at 11 bases. Germline V gene data show CDR1 as SGHTA and CDR2 as FQGNSA. The CDR3 has 16 amino acids. V was clipped by 5 bases and J by 5 bases; unmatched bases: 9. The CDR3 protein is CASSPRLAGTGDTQYF. In DNA form, the CDR3 reads TGTGCCAGCAGCCCACGACTAGCGGGGACGGGAGATACGCAGTATTTT.

This clone was counted a single time. V gene TRBV7-2 combines with J gene TRBJ1-1; tentative D call: TRBD1 (6 bases). The CDR3 is made up of 14 amino acids. V dropped 5 bases and J dropped 4 bases, with 14 bases sitting between them. The germline V gene encodes CDR1 SGHTA and CDR2 FQGNSA. The CDR3 spells CASSPLRGATEAFF. Written as DNA, the CDR3 is TGTGCCAGCAGCCCTCTACGGGGGGCCACTGAAGCTTTCTTT.

The V gene is TRBV10-3, the J gene TRBJ1-1, with TRBD1 identical over 8 bases. V lost 6 bases and J lost 8; bases outside the gene matches: 5. Per germline, CDR1 ENHRY and CDR2 SYGVKD. This CDR3 has 12 amino acids. The CDR3 nucleotides are TGTGCCATCAGCTCTGGGACAGGAGAAGCTTTCTTT. Its translation: CAISSGTGEAFF.